This TCR beta chain was found in a study of vaccination and CD4 T cells after COVID-19. Sequencing of cultured CD4+ T cell DNA used the Oncomine TCR Beta short-read assay. TCRdb processed the PCR reads anew with MiXCR; each CDR3 protein has one entry. The profile shows 15,000 to 20,000 distinct CDR3 sequences, roughly 50% of them singletons. Comments on this clonotype: Its target is unknown.

The treatment denotes: roughly 10-day PBMC culture with coronavirus spike peptide pools or control peptides (ViraFEST assay). This CDR3 has 17 residues. Trimming took 6 bases from V and 2 from J; bases not matched to a gene: 15. The V gene's germline CDR1 is LNHDA and CDR2 SQIVND (reference sequence). The sample consisted of CD4+ T cells from blood, cultured in vitro. The TCR sequence derives from a human donor who had recovered from COVID-19. The genes are TRBV19 and TRBJ1-2; 7 positions agree with TRBD1. The CDR3 is CASSPIASPGQNYGYTF. In DNA, the CDR3 is TGTGCCAGTAGCCCCATCGCTAGTCCGGGACAGAACTATGGCTACACCTTC.